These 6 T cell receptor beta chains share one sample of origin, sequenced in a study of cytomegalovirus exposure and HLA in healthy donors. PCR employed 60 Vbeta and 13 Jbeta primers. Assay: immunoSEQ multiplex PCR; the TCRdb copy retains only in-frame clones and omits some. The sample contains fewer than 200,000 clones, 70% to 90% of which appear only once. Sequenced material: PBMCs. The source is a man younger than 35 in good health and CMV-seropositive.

The CDR3 region has the DNA TGTGCCAGCAGCCCTCCGGGGGGACGGAACACCGGGGAGCTGTTTTTT. Residues: CASSPPGGRNTGELFF. The chain links TRBV11-3 to TRBJ2-2; 7 bases agree with TRBD2. The CDR3 spans 16 residues. Germline CDR1 and CDR2: SGHNT and YENEEA. Trimming took 5 bases from V and 1 from J; bases not matched to a gene: 7.

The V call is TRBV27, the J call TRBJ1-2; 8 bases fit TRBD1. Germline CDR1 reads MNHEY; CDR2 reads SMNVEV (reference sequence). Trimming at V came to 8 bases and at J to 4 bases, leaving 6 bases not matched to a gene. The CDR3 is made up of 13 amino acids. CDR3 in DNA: TGTGCCAGCGGACAGGGAGGCCCCTATGGCTACACCTTC. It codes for CASGQGGPYGYTF.

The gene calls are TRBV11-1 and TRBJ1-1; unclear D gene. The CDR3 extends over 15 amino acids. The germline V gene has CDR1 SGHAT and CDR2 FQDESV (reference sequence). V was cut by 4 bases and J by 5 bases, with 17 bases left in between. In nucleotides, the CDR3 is TGTGCCAGCAGCTCCGCAGCGGTAGTGTATACTGAAGCTTTCTTT. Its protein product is CASSSAAVVYTEAFF.

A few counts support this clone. CDR3 amino acids: CASSQGVTGVTEAFF. The CDR3 bases are TGCGCCAGCAGCCAAGGCGTGACAGGGGTGACTGAAGCTTTCTTT. This chain joins TRBV4-1 and TRBJ1-1, with 8 bases matching TRBD1. Germline CDR1 is MGHRA and CDR2 is YSYEKL. V gave up 1 base and J gave up 5 bases; unmatched junction bases: 6. This CDR3 spans 15 amino acids.

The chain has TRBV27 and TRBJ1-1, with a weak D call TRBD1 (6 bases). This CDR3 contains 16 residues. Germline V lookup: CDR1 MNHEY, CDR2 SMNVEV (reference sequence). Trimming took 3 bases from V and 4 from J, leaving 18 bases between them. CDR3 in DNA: TGTGCCAGCAGTTTTACAGGGAAGCCCGCGCGCACTGAAGCTTTCTTT. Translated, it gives CASSFTGKPARTEAFF.

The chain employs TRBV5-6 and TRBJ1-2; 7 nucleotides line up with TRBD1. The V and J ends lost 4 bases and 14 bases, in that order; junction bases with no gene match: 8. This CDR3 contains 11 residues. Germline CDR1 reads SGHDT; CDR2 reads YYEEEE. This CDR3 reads CASSLRTGDTF. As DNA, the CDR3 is TGTGCCAGCAGCCTGAGGACAGGCGATACCTTC.